The clone carrying this T cell receptor (beta chain) was observed a handful of times. The target antigen is unknown. MiXCR, run by TCRdb on the reads, gives a single entry per CDR3 protein. This sample has about 920,000 distinct CDR3 sequences, with around 32% found just once. The sample comes from a study of T cell repertoires in cytomegalovirus infection. In the study overall: The authors relied on CMV epitopes, both recently identified HLA-C-restricted and well-studied HLA-B-restricted. Based on public TCR beta signatures, there were indications of CMV infection and of a matching HLA type. Study-wide points: Ex vivo responses were dominated by HLA-C-restricted CMV-specific TCR beta clonotypes.

Germline CDR1 reads ENHRY; CDR2 reads SYGVKD. V lost 6 bases, J lost 1 base, and 10 bases lay in between. This CDR3 region has 14 residues. The sequenced sample was cultured CD8+ T cells from PBMCs, obtained from culture after CMV antigen stimulation. The sequence was obtained from a human donor in good health (CMV status not recorded). Some clones in this sample may be carry-over from other donors' samples. The rearrangement joins TRBV10-3 to TRBJ2-1; possibly TRBD1 for D (5 bases). The CDR3 region has the DNA TGTGCCATCAGGGGGCTAGGGTCCTACAATGAGCAGTTCTTC. Encoded protein: CAIRGLGSYNEQFF.